One and the same sample provided the 15 T cell receptor beta chains below, sequenced in a study of human T cells and chemical hapten exposure. TCRdb analysed the RACE reads with MiXCR anew, one entry per CDR3 protein. The data hold about 65,000 distinct CDR3 sequences, with under 7.5% observed a single time. As to time point: healthy volunteer bleed at 6 weeks. Total RNA extraction was carried out from unfractionated whole blood. Specimen: whole blood. The receptor set was obtained from a female donor in good health. Some clones in this sample may be carry-over from other donors' samples.

This clonotype was recorded many times. The J gene is TRBJ2-7, the V gene TRBV20-1; D ambiguous. The V and J ends lost 0 bases and 3 bases respectively, with 9 bases between them. CDR1 is DFQATT and CDR2 is SNEGSKA in the germline V gene (reference sequence). This CDR3 is 13 amino acids long. The CDR3 DNA reads TGCAGTGCTAGAGATTTTTCGGACTACGAGCAGTACTTC. Protein: CSARDFSDYEQYF.

The sample holds many counts of this clonotype. This sequence joins TRBV27 and TRBJ1-1; possible D gene TRBD1, 6 bases. Trimming removed 3 bases at V and 5 bases at J, with 13 bases between. The germline gives CDR1 MNHEY, CDR2 SMNVEV (reference sequence). The CDR3 is 14 residues long. Here the CDR3 reads CASSFPGAGTEAFF. The CDR3 DNA reads TGTGCCAGCAGTTTTCCAGGGGCGGGTACTGAAGCTTTCTTT.

Ten or more counts support this clonotype. V usage is TRBV27 and J usage is TRBJ2-1; 8 nucleotides align to TRBD2. Looked up from germline, CDR1 is MNHEY and CDR2 is SMNVEV (reference sequence). The length of the CDR3 is 15 residues. The V gene end was trimmed by 3 bases and the J gene end by 8 bases; junction bases not matched to a gene: 9. CDR3 region: CASSFRDGRADEQFF. DNA for the CDR3: TGTGCCAGCAGTTTCCGAGACGGGAGGGCCGATGAGCAGTTCTTC.

Judged by abundance, this clonotype is medium-sized. The chain employs TRBV3-1 and TRBJ1-2; the match to TRBD1 covers 9 bases. Germline V gene sequence: CDR1 LGHDT, CDR2 YNNKEL (reference sequence). Trimming at V came to 4 bases and at J to 6 bases, leaving 6 bases not matched to a gene. The CDR3 consists of 14 residues. As DNA, the CDR3 is TGTGCCAGCAGCCCGGGACAGGGCCCCGATGGCTACACCTTC. Protein sequence: CASSPGQGPDGYTF.

This clonotype was observed a few times. The CDR3 sequence is CASSLSGNGYTF. The CDR3 DNA sequence: TGTGCCAGCAGCTTATCAGGGAATGGCTACACCTTC. This rearrangement joins TRBV7-9 to TRBJ1-2, with D maybe TRBD1 (5 bases). Trimming left V 2 bases short and J 6 bases short, with 7 bases between. The CDR3 has 12 amino acids. From germline, CDR1 is SEHNR and CDR2 FQNEAQ (reference sequence).

This chain connects TRBV14 to TRBJ2-5; the match to TRBD1 covers 7 bases. Germline loops: CDR1 SGHDN, CDR2 FVKESK. V trimming: 6 bases; J trimming: 5 bases; junction bases outside the gene matches: 6. This CDR3 spans 13 amino acids. The chain's CDR3 is CASRKTGLETQYF. The CDR3, as DNA: TGTGCCAGCAGGAAGACAGGGCTGGAGACCCAGTACTTC.

The chain joins TRBV5-1 to TRBJ1-1; 8 positions match TRBD1. CDR1 is SGHRS, CDR2 YFSETQ, per germline. Trimming removed 0 bases from V and 4 bases from J; junction bases left unmatched: 11. This CDR3 region has 17 residues. DNA of the CDR3: TGCGCCAGCAGCTTGGCAGGGGGCGCAATACGGGTCACTGAAGCTTTCTTT. This codes for CASSLAGGAIRVTEAFF.

This clonotype was counted a few times. The CDR3: CSVPRGPQFTDTQYF. The CDR3 DNA follows: TGCAGCGTGCCGCGCGGACCACAATTCACAGATACGCAGTATTTT. The chain couples TRBV29-1 to TRBJ2-3; D gene unclear. Germline values: CDR1 SQVTM, CDR2 ANQGSEA. Between the trimmed V and J ends, which lost 6 bases and 2 bases, there was a span of 18 bases. The CDR3 is 15 residues long.

This clonotype was seen a handful of times. Here the CDR3 reads CASSLVPLGGTDTQYF. The CDR3 nucleotides are TGCGCCAGCAGCTTGGTTCCACTAGGAGGCACAGATACGCAGTATTTT. The gene calls are TRBV5-1 and TRBJ2-3; TRBD2 is a possible D gene (5 bases). Trimming removed 0 bases at V and 1 base at J, with 12 bases between. There are 16 residues in the CDR3. Germline V gene lookup returns CDR1 SGHRS and CDR2 YFSETQ.

Many counts were recorded for this clonotype. The gene calls are TRBV6-7 and TRBJ2-3; D might be TRBD2 (6 bases). TRBV6-7 is identified as an open reading frame with a role that is uncertain. The CDR3 length is 15 residues. V was pared by 2 bases and J by 2 bases, with 11 bases between. CDR3 in DNA: TGTGCCAGCAGTTACGGGCGGGACTTCACAGATACGCAGTATTTT. It encodes CASSYGRDFTDTQYF.

At least ten counts were recorded for this clonotype. The chain combines TRBV12-3 or TRBV12-4 with TRBJ2-3; 11 positions match TRBD2. This CDR3 region has 15 residues. Germline trimming cut 3 bases from V and 5 bases from J; bases unmatched to any gene: 4. The CDR3 sequence is CASSFLAGGGDTQYF. The DNA for the CDR3 is TGTGCCAGCAGTTTTCTAGCGGGAGGTGGAGATACGCAGTATTTT.

The V call is TRBV27, the J call TRBJ1-6; TRBD1 might be the D (6 bases). The CDR3 spans 13 residues. Trimming shortened V by 6 bases and J by 7 bases, and 10 bases separated the two germline ends. Germline CDR1 and CDR2: MNHEY and SMNVEV (reference sequence). CDR3 nucleotides: TGTGCCAGCAGATCAGGGACAAATTCACCCCTCCACTTT. Translating gives CASRSGTNSPLHF.

This clonotype was detected many times. This rearrangement joins TRBV6-4 to TRBJ2-5; TRBD2 is a possible D gene (7 bases). The V gene lost 5 bases and the J gene lost 0 bases, with 16 bases spanning the gap. CDR3 length: 16 residues. Germline V lookup: CDR1 MRHNA, CDR2 SNTAGT. In DNA, the CDR3 is TGTGCCAGCAGTAAACGCGGGGGCGGGAACCAAGAGACCCAGTACTTC. Amino acids: CASSKRGGGNQETQYF.

In regard to this clonotype: This clone may be a read error of a much larger clone one base away. The chain links TRBV6-1 to TRBJ2-7; D remains ambiguous. V was trimmed by 6 bases and J by 0 bases, leaving 12 bases between them. The CDR3 spans 14 residues. CDR1 and CDR2 (germline): MNHNS, SASEGT. In DNA, the CDR3 is TGTGCCAGCAGCTACCACCCTAGCTCCTACGAGCAGTACTTC. It codes for CASSYHPSSYEQYF.

This clonotype came up many times. The V and J genes are TRBV6-2 or TRBV6-3 and TRBJ2-7; D perhaps matches TRBD1 (5 bases). CDR1 and CDR2 from the germline V gene are MNHEY and SVGEGT. Trimming stripped 6 bases from V and 7 bases from J, with 13 bases between. The CDR3 runs 12 residues. CDR3 region: CASRSIRTEQYF. CDR3 bases: TGTGCCAGCAGGTCGATACGGACAGAGCAGTACTTC.